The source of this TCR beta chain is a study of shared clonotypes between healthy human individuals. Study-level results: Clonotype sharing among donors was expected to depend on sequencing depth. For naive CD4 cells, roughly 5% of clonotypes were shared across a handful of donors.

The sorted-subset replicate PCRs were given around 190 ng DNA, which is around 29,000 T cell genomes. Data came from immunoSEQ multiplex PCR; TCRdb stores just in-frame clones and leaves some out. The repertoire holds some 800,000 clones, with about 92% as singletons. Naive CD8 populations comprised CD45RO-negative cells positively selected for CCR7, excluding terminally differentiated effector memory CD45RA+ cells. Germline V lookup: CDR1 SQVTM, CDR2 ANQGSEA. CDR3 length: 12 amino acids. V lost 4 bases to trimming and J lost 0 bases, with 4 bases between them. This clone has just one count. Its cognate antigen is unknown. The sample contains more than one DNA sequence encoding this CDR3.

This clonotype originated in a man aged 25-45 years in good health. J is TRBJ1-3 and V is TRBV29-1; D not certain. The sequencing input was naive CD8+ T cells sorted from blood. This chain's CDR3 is CSVGLSGNTIYF. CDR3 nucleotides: TGCAGCGTTGGGCTCTCTGGAAACACCATATATTTT.